Reported below is one T cell receptor (beta chain). The antigen is not known. This record comes from a study of OX40 agonist ivuxolimab in advanced cancers. Looking at the study overall: An anti-OX40 (CD134) antibody with agonistic activity, ivuxolimab, was administered to patients. Prior checkpoint blockade (anti-PD-1, anti-PD-L1 or anti-CTLA-4) was permitted; around 39% had it. Partial responses were observed in three patients, of whom one had hepatocellular carcinoma and two had cutaneous melanoma.

The germline V gene encodes CDR1 MNHNY and CDR2 SVGAGI (reference sequence). The CDR3 length is 14 residues. V lost 5 bases to trimming and J lost 2 bases; unmatched junction nucleotides: 6. Study-level findings and limits: CD8+ T cells were the subset that, on average, had more expanded clones than CD4+.

Libraries were prepared by immunoSEQ multiplex PCR; TCRdb keeps only in-frame clonotypes and omits some of them. The profile shows some 73,000 clones, 80% to 90% of them singletons. The specimen was CD4+ or CD8+ T cells sorted from blood, collected in a trial of the OX40 agonist ivuxolimab. The genes are TRBV6-6 and TRBJ2-7; 7 bases are a match to TRBD1. This receptor was identified in an adult with an advanced solid tumor such as melanoma, head and neck, liver or kidney cancer. The CDR3 coding sequence is TGTGCCAGCAGTACGCGACAGGGAGCCTACGAGCAGTACTTC. It specifies CASSTRQGAYEQYF.